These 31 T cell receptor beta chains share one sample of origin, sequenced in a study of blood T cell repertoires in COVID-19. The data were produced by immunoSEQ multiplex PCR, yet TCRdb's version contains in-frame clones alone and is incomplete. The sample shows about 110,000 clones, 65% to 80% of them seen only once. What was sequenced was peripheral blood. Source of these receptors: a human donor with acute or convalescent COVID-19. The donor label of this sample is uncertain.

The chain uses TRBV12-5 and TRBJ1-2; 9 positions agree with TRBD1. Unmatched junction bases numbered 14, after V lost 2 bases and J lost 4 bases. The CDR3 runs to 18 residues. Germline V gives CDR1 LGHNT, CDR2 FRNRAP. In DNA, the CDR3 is TGTGCTAGTGGTTTGTTGGCCCCCCGGGACAGGGTGTCCTATGGCTACACCTTC. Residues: CASGLLAPRDRVSYGYTF.

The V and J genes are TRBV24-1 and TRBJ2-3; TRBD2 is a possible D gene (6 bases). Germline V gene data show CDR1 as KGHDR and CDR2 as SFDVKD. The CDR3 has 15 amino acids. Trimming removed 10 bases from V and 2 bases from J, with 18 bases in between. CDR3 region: CATADRDSYTDTQYF. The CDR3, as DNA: TGTGCCACAGCGGACCGGGACTCTTACACAGATACGCAGTATTTT.

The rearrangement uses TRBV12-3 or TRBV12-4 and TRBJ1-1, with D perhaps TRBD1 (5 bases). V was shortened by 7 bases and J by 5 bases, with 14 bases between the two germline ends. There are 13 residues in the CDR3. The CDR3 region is CASTIGGVTEAFF. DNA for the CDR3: TGTGCCAGCACTATTGGGGGGGTTACTGAAGCTTTCTTT.

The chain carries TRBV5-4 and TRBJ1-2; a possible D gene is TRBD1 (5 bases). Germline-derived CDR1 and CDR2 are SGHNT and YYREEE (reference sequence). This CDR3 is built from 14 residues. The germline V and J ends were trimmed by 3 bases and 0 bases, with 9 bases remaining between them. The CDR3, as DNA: TGTGCCAGCAGCTCGCAGGGTACTAACTATGGCTACACCTTC. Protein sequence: CASSSQGTNYGYTF.

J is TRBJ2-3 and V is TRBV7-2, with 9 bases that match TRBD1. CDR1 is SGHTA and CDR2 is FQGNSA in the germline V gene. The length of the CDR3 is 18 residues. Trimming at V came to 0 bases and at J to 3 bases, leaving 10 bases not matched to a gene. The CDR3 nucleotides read TGTGCCAGCAGCTTAGCCCCAACCGGGACAGGGCTTACAGATACGCAGTATTTT. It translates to CASSLAPTGTGLTDTQYF.

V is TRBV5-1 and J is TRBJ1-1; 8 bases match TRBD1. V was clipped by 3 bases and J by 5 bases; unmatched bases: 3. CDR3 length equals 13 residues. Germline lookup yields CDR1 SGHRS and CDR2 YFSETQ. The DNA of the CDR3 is TGCGCCAGCAGCTGGACAGGGATTACTGAAGCTTTCTTT. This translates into CASSWTGITEAFF.

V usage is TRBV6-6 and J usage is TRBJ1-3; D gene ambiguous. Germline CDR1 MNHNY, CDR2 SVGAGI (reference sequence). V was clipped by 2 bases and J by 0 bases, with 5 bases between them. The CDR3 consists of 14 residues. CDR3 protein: CASSYESSGNTIYF. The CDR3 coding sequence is TGTGCCAGCAGTTACGAGAGCTCTGGAAACACCATATATTTT.

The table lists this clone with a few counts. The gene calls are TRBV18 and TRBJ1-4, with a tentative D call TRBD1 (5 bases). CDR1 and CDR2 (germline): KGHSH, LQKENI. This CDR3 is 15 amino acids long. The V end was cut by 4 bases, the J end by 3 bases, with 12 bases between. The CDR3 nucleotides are TGTGCCAGCTCACGCCCGGGGGTAGCTAATGAAAAACTGTTTTTT. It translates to CASSRPGVANEKLFF.

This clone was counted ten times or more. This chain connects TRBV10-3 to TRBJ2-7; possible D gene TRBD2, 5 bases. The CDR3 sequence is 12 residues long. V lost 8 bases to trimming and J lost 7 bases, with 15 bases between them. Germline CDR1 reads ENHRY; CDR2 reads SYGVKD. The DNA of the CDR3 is TGTGCCATCTCCGGCGGATCGGGGGAGCAGTACTTC. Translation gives CAISGGSGEQYF.

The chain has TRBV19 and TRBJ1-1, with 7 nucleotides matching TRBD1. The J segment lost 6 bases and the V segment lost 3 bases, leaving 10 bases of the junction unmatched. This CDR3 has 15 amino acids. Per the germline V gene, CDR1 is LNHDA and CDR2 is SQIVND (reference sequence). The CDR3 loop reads CASSIGRDSSPEAFF. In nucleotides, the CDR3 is TGTGCCAGTAGTATTGGCCGGGACAGTTCGCCTGAAGCTTTCTTT.

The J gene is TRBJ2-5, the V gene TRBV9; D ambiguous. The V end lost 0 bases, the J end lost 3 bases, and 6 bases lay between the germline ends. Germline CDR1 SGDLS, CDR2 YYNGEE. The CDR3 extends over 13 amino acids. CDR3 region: CASSVEAEETQYF. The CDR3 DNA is TGTGCCAGCAGCGTAGAGGCGGAAGAGACCCAGTACTTC.

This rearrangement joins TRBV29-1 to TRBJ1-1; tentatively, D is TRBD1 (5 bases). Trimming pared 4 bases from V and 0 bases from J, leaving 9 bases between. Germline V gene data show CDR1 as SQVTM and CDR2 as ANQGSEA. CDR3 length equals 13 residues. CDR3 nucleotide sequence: TGCAGCGTTGGGACACCCATGAACACTGAAGCTTTCTTT. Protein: CSVGTPMNTEAFF.

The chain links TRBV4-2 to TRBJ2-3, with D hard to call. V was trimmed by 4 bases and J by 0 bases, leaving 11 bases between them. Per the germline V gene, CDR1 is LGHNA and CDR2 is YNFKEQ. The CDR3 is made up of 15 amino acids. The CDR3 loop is CASSRELTSTDTQYF. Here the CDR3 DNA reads TGTGCCAGCAGCCGAGAGTTAACTAGCACAGATACGCAGTATTTT.

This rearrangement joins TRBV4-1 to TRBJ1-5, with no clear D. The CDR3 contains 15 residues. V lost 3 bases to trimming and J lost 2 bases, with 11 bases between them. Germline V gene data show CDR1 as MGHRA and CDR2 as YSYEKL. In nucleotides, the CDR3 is TGCGCCAGCAGCCAGAAGTCCACTGGCAATCAGCCCCAGCATTTT. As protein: CASSQKSTGNQPQHF.

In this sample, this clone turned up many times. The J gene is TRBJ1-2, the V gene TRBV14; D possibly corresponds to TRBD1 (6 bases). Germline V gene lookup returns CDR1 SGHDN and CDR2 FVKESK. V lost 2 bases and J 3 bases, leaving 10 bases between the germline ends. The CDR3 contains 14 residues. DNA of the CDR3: TGTGCCAGCAGCCAAAAAGCAGGGGACTATGGCTACACCTTC. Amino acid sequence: CASSQKAGDYGYTF.

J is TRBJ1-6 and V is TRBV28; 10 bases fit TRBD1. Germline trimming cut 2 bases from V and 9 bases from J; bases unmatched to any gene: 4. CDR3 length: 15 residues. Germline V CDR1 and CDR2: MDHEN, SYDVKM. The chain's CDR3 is CASSLTGQGRSPLHF. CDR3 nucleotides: TGTGCCAGCAGTTTAACGGGACAGGGGCGTTCACCCCTCCACTTT.

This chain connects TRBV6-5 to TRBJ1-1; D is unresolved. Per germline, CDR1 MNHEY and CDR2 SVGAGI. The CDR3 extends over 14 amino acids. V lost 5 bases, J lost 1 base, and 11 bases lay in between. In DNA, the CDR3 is TGTGCCAGCAGTCCGCGGGCCGCGAACACTGAAGCTTTCTTT. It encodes CASSPRAANTEAFF.

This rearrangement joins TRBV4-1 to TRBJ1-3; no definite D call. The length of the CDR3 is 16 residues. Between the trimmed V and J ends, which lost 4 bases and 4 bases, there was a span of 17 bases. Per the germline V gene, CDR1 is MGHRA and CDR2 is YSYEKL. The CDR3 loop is CASSPGRRTYGNTIYF. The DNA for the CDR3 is TGCGCCAGCAGCCCGGGGAGGCGAACTTACGGAAACACCATATATTTT.

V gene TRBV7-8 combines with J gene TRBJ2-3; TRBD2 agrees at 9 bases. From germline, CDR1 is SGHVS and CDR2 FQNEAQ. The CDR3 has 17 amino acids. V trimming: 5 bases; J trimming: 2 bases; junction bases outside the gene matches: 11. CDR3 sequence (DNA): TGTGCCAGCAGCAGCCGGGGTAGCGGGGGTTTCACAGATACGCAGTATTTT. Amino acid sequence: CASSSRGSGGFTDTQYF.

CDR3 in DNA: TGCGCCAGCAGCCCCGGACTAGCGGGGCGCGGGGAGACCCAGTACTTC. As protein: CASSPGLAGRGETQYF. The chain carries TRBV5-1 and TRBJ2-5, with 12 bases matching TRBD2. CDR3 length equals 16 residues. V was clipped by 4 bases and J by 5 bases; unmatched bases: 9. Germline CDR1 reads SGHRS; CDR2 reads YFSETQ.

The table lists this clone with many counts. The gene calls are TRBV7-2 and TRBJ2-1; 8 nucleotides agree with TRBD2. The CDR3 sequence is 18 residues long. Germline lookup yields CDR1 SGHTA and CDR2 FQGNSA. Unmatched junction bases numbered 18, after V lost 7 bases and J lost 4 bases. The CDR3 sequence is CASNYRSGGSSRYNEQFF. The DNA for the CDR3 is TGTGCCAGCAACTATAGGAGCGGGGGCTCCTCTCGATACAATGAGCAGTTCTTC.

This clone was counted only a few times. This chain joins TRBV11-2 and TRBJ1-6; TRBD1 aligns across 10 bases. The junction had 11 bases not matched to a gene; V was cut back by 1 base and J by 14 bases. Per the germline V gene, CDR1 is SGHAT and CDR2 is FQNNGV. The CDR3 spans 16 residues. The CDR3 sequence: CASSLAYRDRGKTLHF. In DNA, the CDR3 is TGTGCCAGCAGCTTAGCGTACCGGGACAGGGGCAAAACCCTCCACTTT.

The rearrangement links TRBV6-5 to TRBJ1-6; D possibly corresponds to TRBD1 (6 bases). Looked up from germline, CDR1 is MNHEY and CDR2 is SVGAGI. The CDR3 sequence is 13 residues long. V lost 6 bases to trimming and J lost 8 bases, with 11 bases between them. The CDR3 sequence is CASSRTDDSPLHF. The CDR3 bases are TGTGCCAGCAGCAGGACAGACGATTCACCCCTCCACTTT.

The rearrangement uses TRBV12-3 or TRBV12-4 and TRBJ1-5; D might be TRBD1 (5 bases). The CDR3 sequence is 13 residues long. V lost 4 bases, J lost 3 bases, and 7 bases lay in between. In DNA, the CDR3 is TGTGCCAGCAGTTGGGGCACCAATCAGCCCCAGCATTTT. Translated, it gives CASSWGTNQPQHF.

The CDR3, as DNA: TGTGCCAGCAGTTATTGGGGCGCCCCCCTCTATGGCTACACCTTC. Translating it yields CASSYWGAPLYGYTF. The chain recombines TRBV6-2 or TRBV6-3 with TRBJ1-2; D may be TRBD1 (5 bases). V was pared by 3 bases and J by 4 bases, with 15 bases between. Per germline, CDR1 MNHEY and CDR2 SVGEGT. This CDR3 has 15 residues.

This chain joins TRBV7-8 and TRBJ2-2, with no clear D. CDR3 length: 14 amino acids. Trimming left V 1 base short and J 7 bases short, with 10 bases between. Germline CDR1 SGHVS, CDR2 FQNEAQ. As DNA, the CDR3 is TGTGCCAGCAGCTTAGGGAACGCGGACGGGGAGCTGTTTTTT. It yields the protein CASSLGNADGELFF.

CDR3 residues: CASRTGNPYEQYF. CDR3 nucleotides: TGTGCCAGCAGAACAGGGAACCCCTACGAGCAGTACTTC. The V call is TRBV28, the J call TRBJ2-7; tentative D call: TRBD1 (6 bases). Trimming took off 6 bases at V and 2 bases at J, with 11 bases between the two ends. Germline V lookup: CDR1 MDHEN, CDR2 SYDVKM. The CDR3 is 13 residues long.

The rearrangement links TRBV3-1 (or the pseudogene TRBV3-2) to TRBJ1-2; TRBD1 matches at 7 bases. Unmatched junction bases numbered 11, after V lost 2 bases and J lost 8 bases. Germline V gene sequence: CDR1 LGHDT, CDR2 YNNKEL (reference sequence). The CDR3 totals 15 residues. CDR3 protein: CASSQPGQRYAGYTF. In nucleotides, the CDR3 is TGTGCCAGCAGCCAACCGGGACAGCGATACGCGGGCTACACCTTC.

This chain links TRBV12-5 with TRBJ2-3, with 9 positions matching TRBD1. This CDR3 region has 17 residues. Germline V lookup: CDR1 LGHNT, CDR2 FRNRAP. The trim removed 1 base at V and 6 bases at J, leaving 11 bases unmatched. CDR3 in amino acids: CASGLDDRDRVGDTQYF. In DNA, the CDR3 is TGTGCTAGTGGTTTGGACGACCGGGACAGGGTGGGGGATACGCAGTATTTT. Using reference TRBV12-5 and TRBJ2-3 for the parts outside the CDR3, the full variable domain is DARVTQTPRHKVTEMGQEVTMRCQPILGHNTVFWYRQTMMQGLELLAYFRNRAPLDDSGMPKDRFSAEMPDATLATLKIQPSEPRDSAVYFCASGLDDRDRVGDTQYFGPGTRLTVL.

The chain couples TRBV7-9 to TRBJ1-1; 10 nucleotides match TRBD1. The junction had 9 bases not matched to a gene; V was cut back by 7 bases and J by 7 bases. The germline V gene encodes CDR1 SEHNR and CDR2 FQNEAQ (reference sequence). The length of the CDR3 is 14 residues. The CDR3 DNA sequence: TGTGCCAGCAACGCCGACAGGGGGCTGGGTGAAGCTTTCTTT. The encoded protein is CASNADRGLGEAFF. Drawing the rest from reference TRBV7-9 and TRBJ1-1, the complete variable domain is DTGVSQNPRHKITKRGQNVTFRCDPISEHNRLYWYRQTLGQGPEFLTYFQNEAQLEKSRLLSDRFSAERPKGSFSTLEIQRTEQGDSAMYLCASNADRGLGEAFFGQGTRLTVV.

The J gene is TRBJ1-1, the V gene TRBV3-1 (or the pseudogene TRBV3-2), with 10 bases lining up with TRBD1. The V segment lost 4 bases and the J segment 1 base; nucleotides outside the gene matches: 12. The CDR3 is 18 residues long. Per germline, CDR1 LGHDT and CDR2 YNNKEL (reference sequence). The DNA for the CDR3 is TGTGCCAGCAGCCCAACCTCGACAGGGGGCGCTCGGAACACTGAAGCTTTCTTT. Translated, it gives CASSPTSTGGARNTEAFF.